The 26 T cell receptor beta chains below all came from one sample that was sequenced in a study of shared clonotypes between healthy human individuals. The method was immunoSEQ multiplex PCR; TCRdb's version includes in-frame clones alone and lacks a portion of them. The table lists approximately 940,000 clones, 60% to 85% of them singletons, with about 1.5% in the top ten. Source material: memory CD4+ T cells sorted from blood. Specified subset: CD45RA-negative fraction. Every receptor here comes from a man younger than 35 in good health.

The V gene is TRBV30, the J gene TRBJ2-3, with 9 bases lining up with TRBD2. Germline values: CDR1 GTSNPN, CDR2 SVGIG (reference sequence). This CDR3 is built from 16 residues. J lost 2 bases, V lost 1 base, and 7 bases had no gene match. CDR3 nucleotide sequence: TGTGCCTGGAGTGAGGGACTAGCAGCCGCCACAGATACGCAGTATTTT. This gives the protein CAWSEGLAAATDTQYF.

The rearrangement uses TRBV5-4 and TRBJ2-7; 7 bases match TRBD2. Per the germline V gene, CDR1 is SGHNT and CDR2 is YYREEE (reference sequence). The CDR3 runs 15 residues. The junction had 10 bases not matched to a gene; V was cut back by 4 bases and J by 3 bases. CDR3 sequence: CASSTRTSTIYEQYF. DNA of the CDR3: TGTGCCAGCAGCACGCGGACTAGTACTATCTACGAGCAGTACTTC.

The chain joins TRBV30 to TRBJ1-1; no firm D call. The CDR3 extends over 12 amino acids. Germline CDR1 and CDR2: GTSNPN and SVGIG (reference sequence). The V end was cut by 4 bases, the J end by 2 bases, with 8 bases between. The CDR3 reads CAWTSGNTEAFF. In nucleotides, the CDR3 is TGTGCCTGGACCAGCGGAAACACTGAAGCTTTCTTT. Supplemented by reference TRBV30 and TRBJ1-1, the full variable domain reads SQTIHQWPATLVQPVGSPLSLECTVEGTSNPNLYWYRQAAGRGLQLLFYSVGIGQISSEVPQNLSASRPQDRQFILSSKKLLLSDSGFYLCAWTSGNTEAFFGQGTRLTVV.

The V call is TRBV6-6, the J call TRBJ1-3; TRBD1 might be the D (5 bases). The CDR3 has 14 residues. Trimming pared 6 bases from V and 4 bases from J, leaving 13 bases between. In germline, CDR1 is MNHNY, CDR2 SVGAGI (reference sequence). The CDR3 nucleotides are TGTGCCAGCAGCTCAGGAGGGGCAGGAAACACCATATATTTT. Translating gives CASSSGGAGNTIYF.

This chain uses TRBV4-3 with TRBJ1-1; D remains ambiguous. CDR1 is LGHNA, CDR2 YSLEER, per germline. Trimming removed 11 bases from V and 4 bases from J, with 11 bases in between. The CDR3 is 11 amino acids. CDR3 sequence: CAPPRGTEAFF. CDR3 sequence (DNA): TGCGCCCCTCCTCGTGGCACTGAAGCTTTCTTT.

This clone showed up many times. Other nucleotide sequences from this sample produce the same CDR3. The chain combines TRBV11-2 with TRBJ1-1, with unresolved D. V was cut by 0 bases and J by 0 bases, with 5 bases left in between. The CDR3 is made up of 14 amino acids. Germline V gene sequence: CDR1 SGHAT, CDR2 FQNNGV. CDR3 region: CASSLDQVNTEAFF. CDR3 DNA: TGTGCCAGCAGCTTAGACCAGGTGAACACTGAAGCTTTCTTT.

Here the CDR3 DNA reads TGTGCCACCAGCAAAATAGGACAGGGCACAGATACGCAGTATTTT. The encoded protein is CATSKIGQGTDTQYF. This chain uses TRBV15 with TRBJ2-3; 7 bases agree with TRBD1. V lost 4 bases, J lost 1 base, and 5 bases stayed unmatched. CDR1 LNHNV and CDR2 YYDKDF come from the germline V gene (reference sequence). The CDR3 has 15 residues. The complete variable domain, with remaining parts taken from reference TRBV15 and TRBJ2-3, reads DAMVIQNPRYQVTQFGKPVTLSCSQTLNHNVMYWYQQKSSQAPKLLFHYYDKDFNNEADTPDNFQSRRPNTSFCFLDIRSPGLGDTAMYLCATSKIGQGTDTQYFGPGTRLTVL.

Regarding this clone: Other DNA sequences in the same sample also yield this CDR3. The J gene is TRBJ1-1, the V gene TRBV30; D call uncertain. The CDR3 is 13 residues long. V shed 0 bases and J shed 4 bases, with 9 bases lying between them. The germline V gene encodes CDR1 GTSNPN and CDR2 SVGIG (reference sequence). DNA for the CDR3: TGTGCCTGGAGTGTACAGAGCGGCACTGAAGCTTTCTTT. Encoded protein: CAWSVQSGTEAFF. The whole variable domain, remainder taken from reference TRBV30 and TRBJ1-1, is SQTIHQWPATLVQPVGSPLSLECTVEGTSNPNLYWYRQAAGRGLQLLFYSVGIGQISSEVPQNLSASRPQDRQFILSSKKLLLSDSGFYLCAWSVQSGTEAFFGQGTRLTVV.

As regards this clone: This same CDR3 is encoded by further DNA sequences in the sample. The genes are TRBV7-2 and TRBJ2-7; D possibly matches TRBD1 or TRBD2 (5 bases each). The germline CDR1 and CDR2 sequences are SGHTA and FQGNSA. This CDR3 contains 13 residues. V lost 3 bases and J 6 bases, leaving 12 bases between the germline ends. In DNA form, the CDR3 reads TGTGCCAGCAGCTTGGCCTCCGGGACCGAGCAGTACTTC. It is translated as CASSLASGTEQYF.

For this clone: A far larger clone lies a single base away; this is likely a read error. Other DNA sequences from this sample encode an identical CDR3 as well. This chain joins TRBV29-1 and TRBJ1-1, with D perhaps matching TRBD1 (5 bases). The CDR3 has 14 amino acids. Trimming took off 4 bases at V and 7 bases at J, with 19 bases between the two ends. Germline V CDR1 and CDR2: SQVTM, ANQGSEA. In nucleotides, the CDR3 is TGCAGCGTTGTGCAGGGAGCGCATTTAGGTGAAGCTTTCTTT. Encoded protein: CSVVQGAHLGEAFF.

Concerning this clone: The sample contains more than one DNA sequence encoding this CDR3. The chain carries TRBV6-5 and TRBJ2-7; no reliable D call. Trimming removed 0 bases from V and 4 bases from J, with 7 bases in between. CDR1 and CDR2 (germline): MNHEY, SVGAGI. CDR3 size: 13 residues. The CDR3 sequence is CASSYSPPYEQYF. The CDR3, as DNA: TGTGCCAGCAGTTACTCCCCCCCGTACGAGCAGTACTTC.

V is TRBV6-1 and J is TRBJ1-5; perhaps TRBD1 as D (6 bases). Trimming shortened V by 5 bases and J by 5 bases, and 16 bases separated the two germline ends. The germline V gene encodes CDR1 MNHNS and CDR2 SASEGT. The CDR3 spans 15 residues. The chain's CDR3 is CASSQGHGRYQPQHF. CDR3 DNA sequence: TGTGCCAGCAGTCAGGGACACGGAAGGTATCAGCCCCAGCATTTT.

Turning to this clone: At the DNA level, this CDR3 is encoded by other sequences in the same sample as well. This sequence joins TRBV5-1 and TRBJ2-7; D is possibly TRBD1 or TRBD2 (5 bases each). Germline-derived CDR1 and CDR2 are SGHRS and YFSETQ. Trimming removed 4 bases at V and 4 bases at J, with 6 bases between. This CDR3 comprises 11 residues. CDR3 loop: CASSEGYEQYF. CDR3 DNA sequence: TGCGCCAGCAGCGAGGGGTACGAGCAGTACTTC.

A note on this clone: This same CDR3 is encoded by further DNA sequences in the sample. The genes are TRBV7-2 and TRBJ2-7, with TRBD1 matching 7 bases. Germline values: CDR1 SGHTA, CDR2 FQGNSA. This CDR3 has 14 residues. The trim removed 3 bases at V and 1 base at J, leaving 3 bases unmatched. CDR3: CASSFSGGSYEQYF. The CDR3 bases are TGTGCCAGCAGCTTTTCAGGGGGATCCTACGAGCAGTACTTC. Variable domain in full (rest from reference TRBV7-2 and TRBJ2-7): GAGVSQSPSNKVTEKGKDVELRCDPISGHTALYWYRQSLGQGLEFLIYFQGNSAPDKSGLPSDRFSAERTGGSVSTLTIQRTQQEDSAVYLCASSFSGGSYEQYFGPGTRLTVT.

The chain carries TRBV11-2 and TRBJ2-5, with 7 bases matching TRBD1. Germline loops: CDR1 SGHAT, CDR2 FQNNGV. V gave up 5 bases and J gave up 5 bases; unmatched junction bases: 5. The CDR3 spans 13 residues. As DNA, the CDR3 is TGTGCCAGCAGCCCTAGCAGGGGGGAGACCCAGTACTTC. It yields the protein CASSPSRGETQYF.

The chain carries TRBV30 and TRBJ1-3; 11 positions match TRBD1. V shed 4 bases and J 0 bases; nucleotides not matched to a gene: 8. Looked up from germline, CDR1 is GTSNPN and CDR2 is SVGIG (reference sequence). This CDR3 region has 17 residues. Here the CDR3 reads CAWTLRTGGFSGNTIYF. The CDR3 coding sequence is TGTGCCTGGACCCTGAGGACAGGGGGCTTCTCTGGAAACACCATATATTTT.

The chain couples TRBV5-4 to TRBJ1-2; D not certain. Trimming pared 4 bases from V and 4 bases from J, leaving 14 bases between. The germline V gene has CDR1 SGHNT and CDR2 YYREEE (reference sequence). The CDR3 length is 14 residues. CDR3 DNA sequence: TGTGCCAGCAGCGATGCGAAGGGAGGCTATGGCTACACCTTC. It yields the protein CASSDAKGGYGYTF.

V is TRBV5-1 and J is TRBJ1-1; D unclear. The CDR3 is 16 residues long. Germline assignment: CDR1 SGHRS and CDR2 YFSETQ. Trimming removed 3 bases at V and 1 base at J, with 16 bases between. In DNA, the CDR3 is TGCGCCAGCAGCTCCTCGGTTATCTGGGGGAACACTGAAGCTTTCTTT. Its translation: CASSSSVIWGNTEAFF.

The chain joins TRBV4-1 to TRBJ2-5; the match to TRBD2 covers 9 bases. Per the germline V gene, CDR1 is MGHRA and CDR2 is YSYEKL. J was trimmed by 4 bases and V by 2 bases; bases with no gene match: 8. This CDR3 comprises 16 residues. CDR3 protein: CASSQPSGTSRETQYF. The CDR3 DNA sequence: TGCGCCAGCAGCCAACCTTCAGGGACTAGCCGAGAGACCCAGTACTTC.

CDR3 in amino acids: CASSSGTGRYF. CDR3 coding DNA: TGTGCCAGCAGTTCCGGGACAGGGAGGTACTTC. The V call is TRBV27, the J call TRBJ2-5; 9 positions agree with TRBD1. V lost 4 bases and J lost 13; bases outside the gene matches: 4. This CDR3 is built from 11 residues. Germline lookup yields CDR1 MNHEY and CDR2 SMNVEV (reference sequence).

This chain connects TRBV7-9 to TRBJ2-5; 9 nucleotides align to TRBD2. V trimming: 3 bases; J trimming: 6 bases; junction bases outside the gene matches: 20. The CDR3 runs 19 residues. Germline-derived CDR1 and CDR2 are SEHNR and FQNEAQ (reference sequence). The DNA of the CDR3 is TGTGCCAGCAGCTTTAGCCCCCCAAACCTCGCGGGAGGGCTCCAGACCCAGTACTTC. As protein: CASSFSPPNLAGGLQTQYF.

The chain joins TRBV5-1 to TRBJ1-2; unclear D gene. The CDR3 contains 13 residues. Germline V lookup: CDR1 SGHRS, CDR2 YFSETQ. V was cut by 4 bases and J by 4 bases, with 11 bases left in between. CDR3 in DNA: TGCGCCAGCAGCCCGGGCAGTACCTATGGCTACACCTTC. It specifies CASSPGSTYGYTF. Full variable domain (missing parts from reference TRBV5-1 and TRBJ1-2): KAGVTQTPRYLIKTRGQQVTLSCSPISGHRSVSWYQQTPGQGLQFLFEYFSETQRNKGNFPGRFSGRQFSNSRSEMNVSTLELGDSALYLCASSPGSTYGYTFGSGTRLTVV.

This sequence joins TRBV11-3 and TRBJ1-5; D may be TRBD1 (5 bases). The CDR3 spans 14 residues. Germline V gives CDR1 SGHNT, CDR2 YENEEA. Trimming cost V 5 bases and J 8 bases, with 16 bases left between them. In DNA, the CDR3 is TGTGCCAGCAGCGAGCCGGGGCCAAGGGAGCCCCAGCATTTT. Its protein is CASSEPGPREPQHF.

This chain joins TRBV2 and TRBJ2-5; TRBD1 might be the D (7 bases). The CDR3 sequence is 12 residues long. Germline V gene lookup returns CDR1 SNHLY and CDR2 FYNNEI. V lost 8 bases and J 4 bases, leaving 11 bases between the germline ends. Here the CDR3 reads CASGRGVETQYF. The CDR3 DNA sequence: TGTGCCAGCGGCAGGGGGGTAGAGACCCAGTACTTC.

The V gene is TRBV29-1, the J gene TRBJ2-4; TRBD2 matches at 13 bases. The V segment lost 4 bases and the J segment 3 bases; nucleotides outside the gene matches: 15. CDR1 and CDR2 from the germline V gene are SQVTM and ANQGSEA. This CDR3 comprises 19 residues. This CDR3 is CSVVLPTSGRAGVKNIQYF. CDR3 DNA sequence: TGCAGCGTTGTTTTGCCCACTAGCGGGAGGGCCGGGGTCAAAAACATTCAGTACTTC.

This clone has more than one count but fewer than ten. The V call is TRBV5-8, the J call TRBJ1-6, with D perhaps TRBD1 (5 bases). This CDR3 contains 14 residues. The germline CDR1 and CDR2 sequences are SGHTS and YDEGEE. Trimming took 1 base from V and 4 from J, leaving 6 bases between them. This CDR3 reads CASSLTGYNSPLHF. The CDR3 DNA follows: TGTGCCAGCAGCTTGACAGGTTATAATTCACCCCTCCACTTT.